The source of this T cell receptor (beta chain) is a study of blood T cell repertoires in COVID-19. As for the study in general: COVID-19 samples, acute and convalescent, were from the United States, Italy and Spain. The analysed material was cDNA or gDNA that came from T cells, B-cell-depleted T cells, or PBMCs.

The method was immunoSEQ multiplex PCR; TCRdb's version includes in-frame clones alone and lacks a portion of them. The repertoire holds about 300,000 clones, around 87% seen once, with 1% to 1.5% in the top ten. The V end was cut by 5 bases, the J end by 6 bases, with 17 bases between. The CDR3 is made up of 15 amino acids. Germline lookup yields CDR1 SEHNR and CDR2 FQNEAQ (reference sequence). This clonotype originated in a man in his sixties or seventies with acute or convalescent COVID-19. The chain couples TRBV7-9 to TRBJ1-5, with D possibly TRBD1 on 6 matching bases. Sample: peripheral blood. The CDR3 DNA reads TGTGCCAGCAGCGCACCACAGGGTCGAGGTCAGCCCCAGCATTTT. It codes for CASSAPQGRGQPQHF.